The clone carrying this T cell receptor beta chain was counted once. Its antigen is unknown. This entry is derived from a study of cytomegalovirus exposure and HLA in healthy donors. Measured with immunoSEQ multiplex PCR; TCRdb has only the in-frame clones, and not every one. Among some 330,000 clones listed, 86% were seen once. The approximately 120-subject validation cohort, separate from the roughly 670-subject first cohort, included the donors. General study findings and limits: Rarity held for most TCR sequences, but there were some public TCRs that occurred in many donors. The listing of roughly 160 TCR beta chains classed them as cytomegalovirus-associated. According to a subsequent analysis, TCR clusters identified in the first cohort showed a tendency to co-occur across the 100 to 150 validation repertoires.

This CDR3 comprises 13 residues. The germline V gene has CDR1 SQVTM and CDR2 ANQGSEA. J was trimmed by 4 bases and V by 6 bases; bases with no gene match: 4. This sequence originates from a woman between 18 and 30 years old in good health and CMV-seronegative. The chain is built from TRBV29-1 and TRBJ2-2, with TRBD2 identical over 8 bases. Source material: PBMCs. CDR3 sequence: CSVAGVGTGELFF. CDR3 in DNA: TGCAGCGTAGCGGGAGTCGGCACCGGGGAGCTGTTTTTT.